The source of this T cell receptor beta chain is a study of post-analysis software for immune sequencing data. At the level of the study: The patients showed relapsing-remitting, secondary progressive and progressive-relapsing multiple sclerosis courses. The study, taken as a whole, reports: In patients, TRBV5-6, TRBV5-1 and TRBV20-1 belonged to four or five TRBV segments found more frequently than in controls. Multiple sclerosis patients showed significantly lower normalized Chao1 diversity than controls did.

Unique molecular identifiers were carried by the TCR beta cDNA libraries. Yield was roughly 0.5 million cDNA molecules from around 1 to 9.1 million T cells. Using its own MiXCR run on the PCR reads, TCRdb lists one record per CDR3 protein. The sample lists 380,000 or so distinct CDR3 sequences, approximately 33% occurring once. The V gene lost 5 bases and the J gene lost 5 bases, with 19 bases spanning the gap. Germline lookup yields CDR1 SGHDT and CDR2 YYEEEE. CDR3 size: 15 residues. This clonotype was detected only a few times. Its antigen is currently unknown. The chain carries TRBV5-6 and TRBJ2-5; possibly TRBD2 for D (5 bases). This sequence originates from a girl aged 5-17 years with multiple sclerosis. Sequencing used blood. The DNA for the CDR3 is TGTGCCAGCAGTCCTGACCCATCCCGGAGGGAGACCCAGTACTTC. It encodes CASSPDPSRRETQYF.